The present entry profiles one T cell receptor (beta chain) with its context. No antigen is known for it. Per-nucleotide qualities are absent, and no much larger clonotype sits a single base away. One collaborating source in Seattle enrolled patients while the patients were actively infected and followed the patients over time throughout the course of disease. The collaborating institutions used their own protocols to collect whole blood in K2EDTA tubes. For TCRbeta analysis, collaborator samples were shipped as frozen whole blood, as isolated PBMCs, or as DNA extracted from either sample type. The data originate from a study of blood T cell repertoires in COVID-19 (dated by TCRdb to between 2020 and 2021). For context, the study as a whole: Samples from collaborators originated in the United States, Italy and Spain and spanned both the acute and convalescent phases of COVID-19. The prospective study material was composed of cDNA or gDNA derived from T cells, B-cell-depleted T cells, or PBMCs. Deeply sampled blood TCRbeta repertoires from subjects exposed to, actively infected with, or recovered from COVID-19 were included in the dataset. The repertoires were released in a freely available public database meant as a resource for research on the immune response to SARS-CoV-2. Samples were obtained from the ongoing ImmuneRACE study (first 160 participants) and from 1,000 to 1,500 subjects provided by 6 global collaborators. A de-identified subject ID, COVID-19 status, age in years and sex were almost always included in the sample metadata. Where HLA class I and class II types were available, the types were taken from metadata supplied by the sample provider, not from assay-based typing. Study-wide conclusions, independent of this receptor: The quantity of clinical and demographic metadata differed by source and by participant and was supplied without curation.

TCRbeta CDR3 regions were amplified from genomic DNA by means of the immunoSEQ Assay, a bias-controlled multiplex PCR. From the authors' description of their analysis: The number of nucleated cells in each sample was estimated from the amplification of reference gene primers within the assay. To quantify the absolute abundance of each unique TCRbeta CDR3 rearrangement, sequence reads were collapsed and filtered. Productive Simpson clonality was computed per sample as the square root of Simpson's diversity index over productive rearrangements. The table comes from immuneACCESS by way of TCRdb, which keeps in-frame sequences with V and J called. Part of the clones is missing from these tables; in studies checked, under half for an unresolved V gene and the rest for unknown reasons. The DNA was the basis for D and trimming; V, J and clone size are from that table. Within this sample are approximately 240,000 clones, with about nine tenths of them counted one time only. The top ten hold approximately 0.8% of the sample.

The germline V gene provides CDR1 SQVTM and CDR2 ANQGSEA. V and J are truncated by 1 base and 2 bases respectively, leaving an intervening sequence of 8 bases. The CDR3 starts with the cysteine, ends with the phenylalanine, and has 13 residues. CDR3 DNA only is kept here, 39 bases in frame from base 1. The sequence was collected from a man in his thirties or forties with COVID-19, enrolled during active disease. This receptor chain uses TRBV29-1 and TRBJ1-1; the D gene is unclear. The sequenced sample consisted of peripheral blood. At the DNA level, the sequence is TGCAGCGTTGAAGGGGGAGGTAACACTGAAGCTTTCTTT. Its protein is CSVEGGGNTEAFF.